Reported below is one T cell receptor (beta chain). The data are from a study of blood T cell repertoires in COVID-19. Clones were read by immunoSEQ multiplex PCR, and TCRdb kept only the in-frame ones, dropping some. Found here are about 200,000 clones, 82% of them singletons; the top ten hold over 9.5%. The CDR3 loop spans 16 amino acids. The V gene's germline CDR1 is MNHEY and CDR2 SVGAGI. V dropped 0 bases and J dropped 7 bases, with 13 bases sitting between them. This TCR came from a woman aged 40-49 years with acute or convalescent COVID-19. The sample consisted of peripheral blood. The V call is TRBV6-5, the J call TRBJ1-6, with D uncertain. Here the CDR3 reads CASSYSTVASNSPLHF. The CDR3 coding sequence is TGTGCCAGCAGTTACTCGACTGTGGCCTCGAATTCACCCCTCCACTTT.